This T cell receptor beta chain was identified in a study of cytomegalovirus exposure and HLA in healthy donors. Of note for this clone: The antigen is not known.

Researchers ran the PCR with 60 Vbeta and 13 Jbeta primers. Measured with immunoSEQ multiplex PCR; TCRdb has only the in-frame clones, and not every one. Of roughly 110,000 clones detected, more than 65% appear once; the ten largest clones hold about 0.84%. The study's findings and limits: As a later analysis showed, a missense DCLRE1C variant was linked to trimming of TCR beta V- and J-genes. CMV serostatus alone was available as immune exposure information.

V was pared by 3 bases and J by 0 bases, with 9 bases between. CDR3 length: 14 amino acids. CDR1 SGHRS and CDR2 YFSETQ come from the germline V gene. This clonotype originated in a boy younger than 18 in good health and CMV-seronegative. Sequencing was performed on PBMCs. The genes are TRBV5-1 and TRBJ1-1, with D tentatively TRBD1 (6 bases). The CDR3 DNA follows: TGCGCCAGCAGCTCGGACAGAGTGAACACTGAAGCTTTCTTT. Translated: CASSSDRVNTEAFF.